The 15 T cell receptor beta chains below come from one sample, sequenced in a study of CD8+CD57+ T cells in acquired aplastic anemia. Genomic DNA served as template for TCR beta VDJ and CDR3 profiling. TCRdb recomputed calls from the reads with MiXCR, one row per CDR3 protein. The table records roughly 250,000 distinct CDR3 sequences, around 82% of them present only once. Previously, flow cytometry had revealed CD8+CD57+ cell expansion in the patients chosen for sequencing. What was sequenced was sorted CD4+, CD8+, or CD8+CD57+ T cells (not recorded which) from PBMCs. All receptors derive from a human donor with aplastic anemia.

This CDR3 reads CSASGCSRQYEQYF. CDR3 bases: TGCAGTGCTAGTGGATGCAGCCGCCAATACGAGCAGTACTTC. This sequence joins TRBV20-1 and TRBJ2-7; D not certain. Germline V gene data show CDR1 as DFQATT and CDR2 as SNEGSKA (reference sequence). CDR3 size: 14 residues. Between the trimmed V and J ends, which lost 3 bases and 4 bases, there was a span of 16 bases.

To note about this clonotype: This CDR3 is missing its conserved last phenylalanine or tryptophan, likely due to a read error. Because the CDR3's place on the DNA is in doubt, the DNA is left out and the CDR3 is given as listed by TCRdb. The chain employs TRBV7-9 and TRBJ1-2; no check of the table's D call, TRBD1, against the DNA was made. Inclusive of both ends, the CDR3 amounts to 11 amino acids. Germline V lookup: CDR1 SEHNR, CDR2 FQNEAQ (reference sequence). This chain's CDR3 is CAGSLQGVNAL.

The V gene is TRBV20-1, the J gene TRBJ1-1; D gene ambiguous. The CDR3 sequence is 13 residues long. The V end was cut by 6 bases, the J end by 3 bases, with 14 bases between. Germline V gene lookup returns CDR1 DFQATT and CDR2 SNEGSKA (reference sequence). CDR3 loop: CSAWASGDTEAFF. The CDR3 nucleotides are TGCAGTGCATGGGCTAGCGGGGACACTGAAGCTTTCTTT.

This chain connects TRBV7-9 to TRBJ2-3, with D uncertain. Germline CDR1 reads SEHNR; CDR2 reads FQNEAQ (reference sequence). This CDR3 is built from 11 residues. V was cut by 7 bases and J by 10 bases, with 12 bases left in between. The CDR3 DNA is TGTGCCAGCACCTCCTCGGGTTCGCAGTATTTT. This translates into CASTSSGSQYF.

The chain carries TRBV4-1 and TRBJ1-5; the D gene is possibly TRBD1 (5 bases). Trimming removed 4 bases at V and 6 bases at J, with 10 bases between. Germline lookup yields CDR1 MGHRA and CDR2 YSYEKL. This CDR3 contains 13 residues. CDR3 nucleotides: TGCGCCAGCAGCCCTCCAGGGATTCAGCCCCAGCATTTT. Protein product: CASSPPGIQPQHF.

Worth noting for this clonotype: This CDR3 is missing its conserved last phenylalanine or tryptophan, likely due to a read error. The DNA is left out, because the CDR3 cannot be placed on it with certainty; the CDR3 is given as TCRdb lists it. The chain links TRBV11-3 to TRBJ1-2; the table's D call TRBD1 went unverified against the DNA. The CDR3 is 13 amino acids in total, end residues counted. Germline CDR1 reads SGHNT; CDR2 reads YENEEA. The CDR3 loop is CASSLGLTGNTTA.

The CDR3 bases are TGTGCCAGCAGCGTAGACGGGACAGTTGACACAGATACGCAGTATTTT. Its translation: CASSVDGTVDTDTQYF. This chain links TRBV7-2 with TRBJ2-3; 7 nucleotides match TRBD1. Germline V gene lookup returns CDR1 SGHTA and CDR2 FQGNSA. The junction had 10 bases not matched to a gene; V was cut back by 5 bases and J by 2 bases. The CDR3 extends over 16 amino acids.

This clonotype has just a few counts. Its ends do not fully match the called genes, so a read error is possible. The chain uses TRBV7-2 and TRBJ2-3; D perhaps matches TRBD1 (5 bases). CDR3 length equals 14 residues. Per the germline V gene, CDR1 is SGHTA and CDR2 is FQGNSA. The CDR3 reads CASSPGPTGDSPHF. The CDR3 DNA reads TGTGCCAGCAGCCCCGGGCCCACAGGCGATTCACCCCATTTT.

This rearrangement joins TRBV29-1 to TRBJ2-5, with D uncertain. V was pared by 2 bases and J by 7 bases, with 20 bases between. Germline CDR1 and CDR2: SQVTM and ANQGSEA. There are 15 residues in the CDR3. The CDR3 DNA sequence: TGCAGCGTTGAAAGGCAGCTGATCGGCTCGGGGACCCAGTACTTC. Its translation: CSVERQLIGSGTQYF.

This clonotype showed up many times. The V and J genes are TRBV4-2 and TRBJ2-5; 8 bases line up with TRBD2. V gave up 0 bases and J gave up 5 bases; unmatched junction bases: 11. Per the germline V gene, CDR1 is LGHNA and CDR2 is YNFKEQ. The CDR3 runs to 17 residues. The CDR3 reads CASSQERDGGAGETQYF. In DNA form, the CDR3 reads TGTGCCAGCAGCCAAGAGAGAGACGGGGGGGCCGGCGAGACCCAGTACTTC.

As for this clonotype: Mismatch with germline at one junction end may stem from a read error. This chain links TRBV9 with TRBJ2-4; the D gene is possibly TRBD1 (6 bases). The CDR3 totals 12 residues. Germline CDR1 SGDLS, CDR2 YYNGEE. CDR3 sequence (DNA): TGTGCCAGCAGAGTAGCTGGGAACAGGACAGACTTT. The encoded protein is CASRVAGNRTDF.

CDR3 DNA sequence: TGTGCCAGCAGCTGGTACAGAAGGGGGTCGGTAGACTATGGCTACACCTTC. Protein product: CASSWYRRGSVDYGYTF. V gene TRBV7-9 combines with J gene TRBJ1-2, with D possibly being TRBD1 (6 bases). The CDR3 loop spans 17 amino acids. V was cut by 4 bases and J by 3 bases, with 21 bases left in between. Germline V gives CDR1 SEHNR, CDR2 FQNEAQ (reference sequence).

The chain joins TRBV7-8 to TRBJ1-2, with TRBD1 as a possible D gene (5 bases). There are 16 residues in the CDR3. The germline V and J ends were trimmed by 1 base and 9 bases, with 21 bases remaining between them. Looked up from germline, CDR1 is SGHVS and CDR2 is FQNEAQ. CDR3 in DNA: TGTGCCAGCAGCTTAGAGAGGGACGGGCTTGTATATTGCTACACCTTC. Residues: CASSLERDGLVYCYTF.

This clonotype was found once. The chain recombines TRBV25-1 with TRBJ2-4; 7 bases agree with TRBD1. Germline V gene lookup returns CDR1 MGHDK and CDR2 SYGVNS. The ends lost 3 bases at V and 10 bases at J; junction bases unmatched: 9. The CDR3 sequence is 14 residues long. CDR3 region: CASSDTGTEGIQYF. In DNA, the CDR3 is TGTGCCAGCAGTGATACCGGGACAGAGGGAATTCAGTACTTC.

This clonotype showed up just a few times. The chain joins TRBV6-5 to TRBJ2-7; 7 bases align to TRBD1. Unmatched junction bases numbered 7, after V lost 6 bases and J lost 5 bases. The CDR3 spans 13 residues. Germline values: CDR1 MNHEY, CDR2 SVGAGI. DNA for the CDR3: TGTGCCAGCAGAGATGACAGGGTCCACGAGCAGTACTTC. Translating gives CASRDDRVHEQYF.